The rows below give T cell receptor beta chains drawn from one sample of a study of OX40 agonist ivuxolimab in advanced cancers. Method: immunoSEQ multiplex PCR; TCRdb's copy keeps in-frame clones and lacks some. The sample lists roughly 87,000 clones; just over 90% were seen once. Sequences were derived from CD4+ or CD8+ T cells sorted from blood, sampled in a trial of the OX40 agonist ivuxolimab. The receptors stem from an adult with an advanced solid tumor such as melanoma, head and neck, liver or kidney cancer. Each CDR3 is given with its conserved first and last residue. D genes are given only for firm matches. Clone size appears in some rows only: once, few, many, or a class for an expanded clone.

>16|TRBJ2-6|TRBD1|NA|TRBV19
TGTGCCAGTAGTACGACAGGGAAACCTGGGGCCAACGTCCTGACTTTC
CASSTTGKPGANVLTF
>14|TRBJ1-1|TRBD1|NA|TRBV28
TGTGCCAGCAGTTTACAGGGGGCTGACACTGAAGCTTTCTTT
CASSLQGADTEAFF
>15|TRBJ1-6|NA|once|TRBV19
TGTGCCAGTAGTAGTGGACAGTCCTATAATTCACCCCTCCACTTT
CASSSGQSYNSPLHF
>17|TRBJ1-5|NA|NA|TRBV5-1
TGCGCCAGCAGCTTGGGACCGTCCGGGAGAGCTAATCAGCCCCAGCATTTT
CASSLGPSGRANQPQHF
>11|TRBJ1-1|NA|NA|TRBV27
TGTGCCAGCGGTAAGTTCGGTGAAGCTTTCTTT
CASGKFGEAFF
>19|TRBJ2-6|TRBD1|NA|TRBV5-1
TGCGCCAGCAGCGCCACCGGGACAGGGGCCCTCTCTGGGGCCAACGTCCTGACTTTC
CASSATGTGALSGANVLTF
>14|TRBJ2-7|NA|NA|TRBV28
TGTGCCAGCAGTCGCGGTGACTCCTCCTACGAGCAGTACTTC
CASSRGDSSYEQYF
>13|TRBJ1-1|NA|NA|TRBV5-4
TGTGCCAGCACCGTGAACCCTGCCACTGAAGCTTTCTTT
CASTVNPATEAFF
>17|TRBJ1-4|NA|NA|TRBV4-1
TGCGCCAGCAGCCAAGCCCAGAATCTGGCTTCTAATGAAAAACTGTTTTTT
CASSQAQNLASNEKLFF
>13|TRBJ2-7|NA|NA|TRBV6-5
TGTGCCAGCAGTACCCCCGGGCTTTACGAGCAGTACTTC
CASSTPGLYEQYF
>11|TRBJ2-1|NA|NA|TRBV20-1
TGCAGTGTTCCCGATTACAATGAGCAGTTCTTC
CSVPDYNEQFF
>15|TRBJ1-1|NA|NA|TRBV29-1
TGCAGCGTTGGCCGGGGGGCGGTGATGAACACTGAAGCTTTCTTT
CSVGRGAVMNTEAFF